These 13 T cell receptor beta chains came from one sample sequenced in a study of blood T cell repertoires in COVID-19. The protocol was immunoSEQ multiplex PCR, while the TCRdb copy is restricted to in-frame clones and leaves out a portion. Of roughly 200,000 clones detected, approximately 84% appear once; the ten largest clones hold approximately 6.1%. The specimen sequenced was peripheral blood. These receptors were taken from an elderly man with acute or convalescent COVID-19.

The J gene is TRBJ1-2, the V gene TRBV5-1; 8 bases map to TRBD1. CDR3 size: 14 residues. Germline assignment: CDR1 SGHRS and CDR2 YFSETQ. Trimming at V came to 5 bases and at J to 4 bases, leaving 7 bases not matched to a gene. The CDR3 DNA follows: TGCGCCAGCAGTCTCGGGACAGGAATCTATGGCTACACCTTC. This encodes CASSLGTGIYGYTF.

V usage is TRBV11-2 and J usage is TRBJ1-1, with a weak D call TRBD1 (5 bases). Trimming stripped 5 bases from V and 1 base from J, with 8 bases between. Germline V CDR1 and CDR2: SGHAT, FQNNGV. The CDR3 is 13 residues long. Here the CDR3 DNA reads TGTGCCAGCAGCCTTGACAGGAACACTGAAGCTTTCTTT. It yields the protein CASSLDRNTEAFF.

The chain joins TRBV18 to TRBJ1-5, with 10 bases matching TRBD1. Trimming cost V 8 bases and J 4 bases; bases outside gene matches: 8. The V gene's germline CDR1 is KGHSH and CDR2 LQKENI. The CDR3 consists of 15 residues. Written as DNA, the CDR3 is TGTGCCAGCCGACTTGGGACAGGGGATAATCAGCCCCAGCATTTT. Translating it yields CASRLGTGDNQPQHF.

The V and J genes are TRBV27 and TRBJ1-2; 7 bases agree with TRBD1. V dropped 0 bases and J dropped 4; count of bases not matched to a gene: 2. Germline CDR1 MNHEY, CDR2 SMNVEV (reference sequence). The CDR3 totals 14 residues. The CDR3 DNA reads TGTGCCAGCAGTTTATCGGGACAGTTCTATGGCTACACCTTC. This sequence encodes CASSLSGQFYGYTF.

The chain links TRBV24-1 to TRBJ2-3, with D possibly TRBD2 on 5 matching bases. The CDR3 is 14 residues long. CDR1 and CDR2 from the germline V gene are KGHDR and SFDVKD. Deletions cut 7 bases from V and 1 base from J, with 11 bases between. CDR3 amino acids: CATRLGAGTDTQYF. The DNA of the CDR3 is TGTGCCACCAGGTTGGGAGCGGGCACAGATACGCAGTATTTT.

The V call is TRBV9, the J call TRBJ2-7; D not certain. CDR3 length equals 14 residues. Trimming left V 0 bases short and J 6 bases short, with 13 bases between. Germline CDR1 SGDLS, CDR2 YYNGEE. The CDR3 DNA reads TGTGCCAGCAGCGTAGGGCTAGTTGCCTCCGAGCAGTACTTC. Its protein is CASSVGLVASEQYF.

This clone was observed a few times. The CDR3 DNA follows: TGTGCCATCATGATCGGGAACACCGGGGAGCTGTTTTTT. Translation: CAIMIGNTGELFF. The rearrangement links TRBV5-4 to TRBJ2-2, with unresolved D. In germline, CDR1 is SGHNT, CDR2 YYREEE (reference sequence). CDR3 length: 13 amino acids. Trimming took 9 bases from V and 1 from J, leaving 10 bases between them.

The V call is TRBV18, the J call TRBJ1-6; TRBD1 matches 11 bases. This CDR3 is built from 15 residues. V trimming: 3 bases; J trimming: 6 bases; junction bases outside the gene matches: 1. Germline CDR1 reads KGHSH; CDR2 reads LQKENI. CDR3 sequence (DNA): TGTGCCAGCTCACCGGGACAGGGGGTTAATTCACCCCTCCACTTT. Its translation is CASSPGQGVNSPLHF.

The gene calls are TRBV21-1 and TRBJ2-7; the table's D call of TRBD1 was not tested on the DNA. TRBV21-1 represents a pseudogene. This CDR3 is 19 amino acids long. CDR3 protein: CASSKGQHPTGRRRPDAYV. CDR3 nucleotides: TGTGCCAGCAGCAAAGGCCAGCACCCTACAGGCCGCCGACGCCCCGACGCATACGTC.

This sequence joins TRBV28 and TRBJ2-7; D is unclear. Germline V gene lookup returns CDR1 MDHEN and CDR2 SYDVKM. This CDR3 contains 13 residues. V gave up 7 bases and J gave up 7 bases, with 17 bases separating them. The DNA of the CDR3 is TGTGCCAGCACTGACCCGTACCTAGAGGAGCAGTACTTC. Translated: CASTDPYLEEQYF.

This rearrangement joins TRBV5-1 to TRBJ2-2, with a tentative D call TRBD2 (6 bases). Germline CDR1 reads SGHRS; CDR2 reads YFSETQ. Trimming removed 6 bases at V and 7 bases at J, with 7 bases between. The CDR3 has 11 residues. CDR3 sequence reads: CASIGGGELFF. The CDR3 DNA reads TGCGCCAGCATCGGGGGCGGGGAGCTGTTTTTT. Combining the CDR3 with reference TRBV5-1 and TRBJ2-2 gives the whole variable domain KAGVTQTPRYLIKTRGQQVTLSCSPISGHRSVSWYQQTPGQGLQFLFEYFSETQRNKGNFPGRFSGRQFSNSRSEMNVSTLELGDSALYLCASIGGGELFFGEGSRLTVL.

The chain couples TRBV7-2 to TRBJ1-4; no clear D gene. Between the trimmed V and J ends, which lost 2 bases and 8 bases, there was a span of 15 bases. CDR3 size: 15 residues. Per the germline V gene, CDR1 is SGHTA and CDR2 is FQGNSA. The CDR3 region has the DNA TGTGCCAGCAGCTTAAAGGTGGAACAGTCGGAAAAACTGTTTTTT. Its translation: CASSLKVEQSEKLFF. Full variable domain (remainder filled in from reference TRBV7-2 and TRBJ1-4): GAGVSQSPSNKVTEKGKDVELRCDPISGHTALYWYRQSLGQGLEFLIYFQGNSAPDKSGLPSDRFSAERTGGSVSTLTIQRTQQEDSAVYLCASSLKVEQSEKLFFGSGTQLSVL.

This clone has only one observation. This CDR3 reads CASSQYSINSPLHF. CDR3 nucleotides: TGTGCCAGCAGCCAATACAGCATTAATTCACCCCTCCACTTT. J is TRBJ1-6 and V is TRBV3-1 (or the pseudogene TRBV3-2); D remains unclear. The CDR3 is 14 residues long. Germline V gene data show CDR1 as LGHDT and CDR2 as YNNKEL (reference sequence). Trimming removed 2 bases from V and 6 bases from J, with 8 bases in between.